This T cell receptor (beta chain) originates from a study of patients and donors after allogeneic stem cell transplantation. Germline-derived CDR1 and CDR2 are LGHNA and YSLEER. The CDR3 runs 18 residues. The junction had 11 bases not matched to a gene; V was cut back by 2 bases and J by 3 bases. TCRdb used MiXCR to reprocess the RT-PCR reads, holding one entry per CDR3 protein. The sample includes 110,000 or so distinct CDR3 sequences, less than 45% of them seen just once. The gene calls are TRBV4-3 and TRBJ2-3, with TRBD2 matching 10 bases. The source material was blood, either unsorted or a sorted T cell fraction (not recorded which). This TCR was recovered from a human donor who was either an allogeneic HSCT recipient or a stem cell or donor lymphocyte infusion donor (not recorded which). It is not recorded whose cells these are; they may come from a transplant donor. The CDR3, as DNA: TGCGCCAGCAGCCAAAGTGGGGACCCTAGCGGGAGAACAGATACGCAGTATTTT. It encodes CASSQSGDPSGRTDTQYF.